The 13 T cell receptor beta chains presented below share a single source sample, sequenced in a study of T cell repertoires in cytomegalovirus infection. These receptors' antigens are unknown. MiXCR was run by TCRdb on the reads, yielding one entry per CDR3 protein. The sample shows fewer than 900,000 distinct CDR3 sequences, 25% to 30% of them seen only once. Sequencing was performed on cultured CD8+ T cells from PBMCs, taken from culture after CMV antigen stimulation. The source of these receptors is a human donor in good health (CMV status not recorded). Some clones in this sample may be carry-over from other donors' samples.

In its sample, this clonotype was seen a few times. The chain is built from TRBV29-1 and TRBJ2-2; D gene uncertain. V dropped 6 bases and J dropped 1 base, with 15 bases sitting between them. Per the germline V gene, CDR1 is SQVTM and CDR2 is ANQGSEA. The CDR3 covers 15 residues. CDR3 loop: CSVVGARKNTGELFF. The CDR3 coding sequence is TGCAGCGTGGTAGGAGCGAGAAAGAACACCGGGGAGCTGTTTTTT.

This clonotype has only a few counts. The rearrangement uses TRBV10-3 and TRBJ2-7; 8 bases map to TRBD1. V gave up 8 bases and J gave up 2 bases; unmatched junction bases: 2. Germline V gene sequence: CDR1 ENHRY, CDR2 SYGVKD. CDR3 length: 12 amino acids. CDR3: CAIQDRAYEQYF. CDR3 bases: TGTGCCATCCAGGACAGGGCCTACGAGCAGTACTTC.

The J gene is TRBJ2-1, the V gene TRBV28; TRBD2 aligns across 8 bases. This CDR3 spans 15 amino acids. Germline CDR1 MDHEN, CDR2 SYDVKM. V lost 5 bases, J lost 4 bases, and 7 bases stayed unmatched. The CDR3 DNA is TGTGCCAGCAGTCCGACTAGCGTCATGTACAATGAGCAGTTCTTC. As protein: CASSPTSVMYNEQFF. The complete variable domain, with remaining parts taken from reference TRBV28 and TRBJ2-1, reads DVKVTQSSRYLVKRTGEKVFLECVQDMDHENMFWYRQDPGLGLRLIYFSYDVKMKEKGDIPEGYSVSREKKERFSLILESASTNQTSMYLCASSPTSVMYNEQFFGPGTRLTVL.

The CDR3 loop is CASSLWADTQYF. Written as DNA, the CDR3 is TGTGCCAGCAGCTTGTGGGCAGATACGCAGTATTTT. This chain uses TRBV7-9 with TRBJ2-3; D is unclear. With 3 bases removed from V and 4 bases from J, the gap between germline ends came to 5 bases. The germline V gene encodes CDR1 SEHNR and CDR2 FQNEAQ (reference sequence). CDR3 length: 12 amino acids.

The chain carries TRBV12-3 or TRBV12-4 and TRBJ1-6; no firm D call. The CDR3 consists of 14 residues. The germline V and J ends were trimmed by 7 bases and 4 bases, with 11 bases remaining between them. The CDR3 spells CASKEGPYNSPLHF. The CDR3 DNA reads as TGTGCCAGCAAAGAAGGTCCTTATAATTCACCCCTCCACTTT.

This chain joins TRBV12-5 and TRBJ1-5, with TRBD1 matching over 9 bases. The CDR3 extends over 14 amino acids. The V segment lost 6 bases and the J segment 5 bases; nucleotides outside the gene matches: 5. Germline lookup yields CDR1 LGHNT and CDR2 FRNRAP. CDR3 DNA sequence: TGTGCTAGTGGCTGGACAGGGGATCATCAGCCCCAGCATTTT. Translated: CASGWTGDHQPQHF.

This clonotype came up a few times. The gene calls are TRBV6-1 and TRBJ1-1, with a weak D call TRBD1 (5 bases). CDR1 is MNHNS and CDR2 is SASEGT in the germline V gene. Trimming shortened V by 0 bases and J by 8 bases, and 19 bases separated the two germline ends. This CDR3 is 16 amino acids long. The CDR3 nucleotides are TGTGCCAGCAGTGAAGCGCCGGCCGGGGCGGAGGGGGAAGCTTTCTTT. It yields the protein CASSEAPAGAEGEAFF.

As concerns this clonotype: Given a much more abundant clone one base away, this may be a read error. The chain has TRBV7-2 and TRBJ2-5, with D unclear. Germline CDR1 is SGHTA and CDR2 is FQGNSA. V was clipped by 5 bases and J by 1 base, with 11 bases between them. The CDR3 spans 14 residues. CDR3 DNA sequence: TGTACCAGCAGCCCCTTATTGCCCCAAGAGACCCAGTACTTC. This translates into CTSSPLLPQETQYF.

CDR3 sequence (DNA): TGTGCCAGCAGTGGGCCAGCGAAAATCGCTGAAGCTTTCTTT. This gives the protein CASSGPAKIAEAFF. The J gene is TRBJ1-1, the V gene TRBV2; D is undetermined. Trimming stripped 4 bases from V and 6 bases from J, with 15 bases between. CDR1 is SNHLY and CDR2 is FYNNEI in the germline V gene. The CDR3 extends over 14 amino acids.

This clonotype has more than one count but fewer than ten. This chain's CDR3 is CASSGVSGGYNEQFF. CDR3 sequence (DNA): TGTGCCAGCAGTGGGGTAAGCGGGGGGTACAATGAGCAGTTCTTC. The V gene is TRBV27, the J gene TRBJ2-1; 9 bases map to TRBD2. V was clipped by 5 bases and J by 4 bases; unmatched bases: 6. CDR1 and CDR2 (germline): MNHEY, SMNVEV (reference sequence). This CDR3 is built from 15 residues.

The J gene is TRBJ2-3, the V gene TRBV7-3, with 7 bases identical to TRBD2. The V and J ends lost 5 bases and 5 bases, in that order; junction bases with no gene match: 10. The CDR3 runs 15 residues. Germline V gene lookup returns CDR1 SGHTA and CDR2 FQGTGA. The CDR3 nucleotides are TGTGCCAGCAGCGCCCACGGCGGGGGTGGAGATACGCAGTATTTT. This encodes CASSAHGGGGDTQYF.

This clonotype was found once. The rearrangement uses TRBV27 and TRBJ1-5; TRBD1 agrees at 7 bases. Trimming took 0 bases from V and 6 from J; bases not matched to a gene: 5. From germline, CDR1 is MNHEY and CDR2 SMNVEV (reference sequence). The CDR3 is 15 residues long. CDR3 sequence reads: CASSLSVGGGQPQHF. The CDR3 bases are TGTGCCAGCAGTTTATCAGTAGGGGGCGGTCAGCCCCAGCATTTT.

This clonotype was recorded a few times. J is TRBJ1-1 and V is TRBV6-2 or TRBV6-3, with a weak D call TRBD1 (5 bases). V shed 6 bases and J shed 5 bases, with 13 bases lying between them. This CDR3 spans 13 amino acids. Germline V gene lookup returns CDR1 MNHEY and CDR2 SVGEGT. As DNA, the CDR3 is TGTGCCAGCAGCAATCAGGGTTGGACTGAAGCTTTCTTT. This sequence encodes CASSNQGWTEAFF.